These 13 T cell receptor beta chains share one sample of origin, sequenced in a study of blood T cell repertoires in COVID-19. The table came from immunoSEQ multiplex PCR; TCRdb's copy has only in-frame clones and leaves some out. The sample contains 230,000 or so clones, around 82% of which appear only once. Sequencing input: peripheral blood. The receptors derive from a man between 45 and 60 years old with active or convalescent COVID-19.

V gene TRBV7-2 combines with J gene TRBJ2-1; D might be TRBD1 (6 bases). This CDR3 is 13 amino acids long. Trimming left V 3 bases short and J 8 bases short, with 11 bases between. In germline, CDR1 is SGHTA, CDR2 FQGNSA. CDR3 protein: CASSLEGGDEQFF. The DNA of the CDR3 is TGTGCCAGCAGCTTGGAAGGGGGTGATGAGCAGTTCTTC.

The V gene is TRBV5-1, the J gene TRBJ1-1, with TRBD1 as a possible D gene (5 bases). V gave up 0 bases and J gave up 4 bases, with 13 bases separating them. The CDR3 covers 15 residues. Germline CDR1 reads SGHRS; CDR2 reads YFSETQ. In nucleotides, the CDR3 is TGCGCCAGCAGCTTGGAAGGCCGGGGGAGCACTGAAGCTTTCTTT. As protein: CASSLEGRGSTEAFF. Combining the CDR3 with reference TRBV5-1 and TRBJ1-1 gives the whole variable domain KAGVTQTPRYLIKTRGQQVTLSCSPISGHRSVSWYQQTPGQGLQFLFEYFSETQRNKGNFPGRFSGRQFSNSRSEMNVSTLELGDSALYLCASSLEGRGSTEAFFGQGTRLTVV.

V and J are TRBV30 and TRBJ1-1; D unclear. V lost 1 base, J lost 7 bases, and 10 bases lay in between. The length of the CDR3 is 12 residues. The germline V gene encodes CDR1 GTSNPN and CDR2 SVGIG (reference sequence). Here the CDR3 reads CAWSARLGEAFF. The CDR3 bases are TGTGCCTGGAGTGCCCGACTGGGTGAAGCTTTCTTT.

This rearrangement joins TRBV3-1 (or the pseudogene TRBV3-2) to TRBJ1-1; a possible D gene is TRBD1 (6 bases). Germline values: CDR1 LGHDT, CDR2 YNNKEL (reference sequence). The CDR3 spans 17 residues. V was trimmed by 0 bases and J by 4 bases, leaving 18 bases between them. Here the CDR3 DNA reads TGTGCCAGCAGCCAAGAATGGGGGGGGGCTGACCTCACTGAAGCTTTCTTT. Its translation: CASSQEWGGADLTEAFF.

A few counts support this clone. The J gene is TRBJ1-2, the V gene TRBV19, with D unclear. This CDR3 spans 14 amino acids. Germline V gives CDR1 LNHDA, CDR2 SQIVND (reference sequence). V gave up 3 bases and J gave up 4 bases, with 12 bases separating them. CDR3 in amino acids: CASSIRQRAYGYTF. For the CDR3, the DNA is TGTGCCAGTAGTATTAGGCAGCGGGCCTATGGCTACACCTTC.

The chain combines TRBV4-1 with TRBJ2-3, with a possible D match to TRBD1 (5 bases). Germline values: CDR1 MGHRA, CDR2 YSYEKL. With 1 base removed from V and 6 bases from J, the gap between germline ends came to 17 bases. CDR3 length: 16 residues. In DNA form, the CDR3 reads TGCGCCAGCAGCCAAGGGGGCCGCGGACCTCGGGATACGCAGTATTTT. This codes for CASSQGGRGPRDTQYF.

The chain joins TRBV19 to TRBJ1-1; D uncertain. The CDR3 totals 14 residues. Looked up from germline, CDR1 is LNHDA and CDR2 is SQIVND (reference sequence). Deletions cut 6 bases from V and 5 bases from J, with 16 bases between. The CDR3 here is CASRTSEEGTEAFF. Here the CDR3 DNA reads TGTGCCAGTAGGACGTCGGAGGAAGGTACTGAAGCTTTCTTT. Full variable domain (rest looked up from reference TRBV19 and TRBJ1-1): DGGITQSPKYLFRKEGQNVTLSCEQNLNHDAMYWYRQDPGQGLRLIYYSQIVNDFQKGDIAEGYSVSREKKESFPLTVTSAQKNPTAFYLCASRTSEEGTEAFFGQGTRLTVV.

This rearrangement joins TRBV9 to TRBJ2-2, with D hard to call. This CDR3 has 15 residues. Trimming pared 2 bases from V and 1 base from J, leaving 9 bases between. CDR1 is SGDLS and CDR2 is YYNGEE in the germline V gene. In DNA, the CDR3 is TGTGCCAGCAGCGTCGGCAGGCAGAACACCGGGGAGCTGTTTTTT. Translation: CASSVGRQNTGELFF.

In DNA form, the CDR3 reads TGTGCCAGTAGTATTCGCGAAGGAAACACCATATATTTT. Its protein product is CASSIREGNTIYF. V gene TRBV19 combines with J gene TRBJ1-3, with D unclear. The CDR3 loop spans 13 amino acids. CDR1 LNHDA and CDR2 SQIVND come from the germline V gene (reference sequence). V was cut by 3 bases and J by 4 bases, with 7 bases left in between.

A single count supports this clone. The V and J genes are TRBV7-9 and TRBJ1-5; tentatively, D is TRBD1 (6 bases). The CDR3 is 17 residues long. Germline V gene lookup returns CDR1 SEHNR and CDR2 FQNEAQ (reference sequence). V was trimmed by 4 bases and J by 4 bases, leaving 20 bases between them. The CDR3 DNA sequence: TGTGCCAGCAGCTCGACAGCCACAGGGATTGGAAATCAGCCCCAGCATTTT. Its protein is CASSSTATGIGNQPQHF.

This clone showed up many times. The J gene is TRBJ1-1, the V gene TRBV4-1; D unclear. CDR3 length: 15 amino acids. The germline V and J ends were trimmed by 0 bases and 5 bases, with 13 bases remaining between them. Germline CDR1 reads MGHRA; CDR2 reads YSYEKL. The CDR3 DNA reads TGCGCCAGCAGCCAAGAGGAGGGCCCGGCGACTGAAGCTTTCTTT. Amino acids: CASSQEEGPATEAFF.

This chain uses TRBV9 with TRBJ1-2, with unresolved D. Trimming pared 0 bases from V and 4 bases from J, leaving 16 bases between. The CDR3 totals 16 residues. Germline CDR1 SGDLS, CDR2 YYNGEE. CDR3 in DNA: TGTGCCAGCAGCGTAGACTGGTATCACTCTAGCTATGGCTACACCTTC. Its translation is CASSVDWYHSSYGYTF.

In DNA, the CDR3 is TGTGCCAGCAGCGTAGGAAACAGTTTGGACGAGCAGTACTTC. Amino acid sequence: CASSVGNSLDEQYF. This sequence joins TRBV9 and TRBJ2-7; D not certain. Germline CDR1 reads SGDLS; CDR2 reads YYNGEE. The CDR3 loop spans 14 amino acids. Trimming took off 0 bases at V and 5 bases at J, with 12 bases between the two ends.